The 14 T cell receptor beta chains in this list originate from one sample, sequenced in a study of neoadjuvant anti-PD-1 for oral cavity cancer. The assay was immunoSEQ multiplex PCR, and TCRdb's table has in-frame clones only and misses some. The sample holds over 10,000 clones, 60% to 80% seen once. The sample in question was tumor tissue, obtained before nivolumab (anti-PD-1) treatment. The source of these receptors is a person aged 35 to 85 with oral cavity squamous cell carcinoma. The donor label of this sample is uncertain.

The chain's CDR3 is CASSPGQGITSTDTQYF. As DNA, the CDR3 is TGTGCCAGCAGCCCGGGACAGGGAATAACTAGCACAGATACGCAGTATTTT. The chain joins TRBV7-9 to TRBJ2-3; 9 bases align to TRBD1. This CDR3 has 17 amino acids. Trimming took 5 bases from V and 0 from J; bases not matched to a gene: 9. Germline loops: CDR1 SEHNR, CDR2 FQNEAQ (reference sequence). The full variable domain, with the rest looked up from reference TRBV7-9 and TRBJ2-3, is DTGVSQNPRHKITKRGQNVTFRCDPISEHNRLYWYRQTLGQGPEFLTYFQNEAQLEKSRLLSDRFSAERPKGSFSTLEIQRTEQGDSAMYLCASSPGQGITSTDTQYFGPGTRLTVL.

The rearrangement links TRBV27 to TRBJ2-3, with 7 bases aligning to TRBD1. Trimming removed 8 bases from V and 2 bases from J; junction bases left unmatched: 13. From germline, CDR1 is MNHEY and CDR2 SMNVEV (reference sequence). The length of the CDR3 is 16 residues. CDR3 nucleotides: TGTGCCAGCGGAGACAGGGCGGGCGGAGTCACAGATACGCAGTATTTT. Translating gives CASGDRAGGVTDTQYF.

The chain joins TRBV15 to TRBJ1-6; D is ambiguous. This CDR3 has 13 residues. V lost 1 base and J 8 bases, leaving 6 bases between the germline ends. Germline values: CDR1 LNHNV, CDR2 YYDKDF (reference sequence). The CDR3 loop is CATSRAKDSPLHF. In DNA form, the CDR3 reads TGTGCCACCAGCAGAGCGAAGGATTCACCCCTCCACTTT.

This clone has more than one count but fewer than ten. The chain is built from TRBV19 and TRBJ2-1; D may be TRBD1 (6 bases). Deletions cut 8 bases from V and 10 bases from J, with 18 bases between. This CDR3 contains 13 residues. The germline V gene has CDR1 LNHDA and CDR2 SQIVND (reference sequence). The CDR3 bases are TGTGCCAGTGGAATGTTACAGGGCCAGGAGCAGTTCTTC. Its translation is CASGMLQGQEQFF. Filled out from reference TRBV19 and TRBJ2-1, the complete variable domain reads DGGITQSPKYLFRKEGQNVTLSCEQNLNHDAMYWYRQDPGQGLRLIYYSQIVNDFQKGDIAEGYSVSREKKESFPLTVTSAQKNPTAFYLCASGMLQGQEQFFGPGTRLTVL.

This rearrangement joins TRBV7-8 to TRBJ1-4; 7 bases match TRBD1. In germline, CDR1 is SGHVS, CDR2 FQNEAQ. J lost 0 bases, V lost 4 bases, and 8 bases had no gene match. This CDR3 is 17 amino acids long. The CDR3, as DNA: TGTGCCAGCAGCTCTCGTCCAGGGGGAGCAACTAATGAAAAACTGTTTTTT. Protein sequence: CASSSRPGGATNEKLFF. The full variable domain, completed using reference TRBV7-8 and TRBJ1-4, is GAGVSQSPRYKVAKRGQDVALRCDPISGHVSLFWYQQALGQGPEFLTYFQNEAQLDKSGLPSDRFFAERPEGSVSTLKIQRTQQEDSAVYLCASSSRPGGATNEKLFFGSGTQLSVL.

The J gene is TRBJ2-1, the V gene TRBV5-5, with a tentative D call TRBD2 (5 bases). V was pared by 2 bases and J by 7 bases, with 19 bases between. The CDR3 consists of 16 residues. In germline, CDR1 is SGHKS, CDR2 YYEKEE (reference sequence). CDR3 coding DNA: TGTGCCAGCAGCTTTGCCTTAACCATACGGGGAAATGAGCAGTTCTTC. As protein: CASSFALTIRGNEQFF.

The V gene is TRBV6-1, the J gene TRBJ2-6; a possible D gene is TRBD2 (5 bases). The CDR3 runs 15 residues. Germline V gives CDR1 MNHNS, CDR2 SASEGT. Deletions cut 5 bases from V and 2 bases from J, with 10 bases between. CDR3 nucleotides: TGTGCCAGCAGTCCCGAGGGAACTGGGGCCAACGTCCTGACTTTC. Amino acids: CASSPEGTGANVLTF.

This clone was seen only a few times. The chain carries TRBV5-5 and TRBJ1-6; D is unresolved. Trimming cost V 0 bases and J 4 bases, with 8 bases left between them. Germline-derived CDR1 and CDR2 are SGHKS and YYEKEE (reference sequence). This CDR3 comprises 15 residues. The CDR3 region has the DNA TGTGCCAGCAGCTTGGCCGGGCAGTATAATTCACCCCTCCACTTT. Protein: CASSLAGQYNSPLHF.

This chain joins TRBV20-1 and TRBJ1-1, with D hard to call. The V gene's germline CDR1 is DFQATT and CDR2 SNEGSKA (reference sequence). V lost 6 bases and J 7 bases, leaving 9 bases between the germline ends. The CDR3 is made up of 10 amino acids. The CDR3 DNA reads TGCAGTGCCGCGGGGTTTGAAGCTTTCTTT. It yields the protein CSAAGFEAFF.

The rearrangement uses TRBV23-1 and TRBJ2-5; D not certain. TRBV23-1 is assigned to the ORF class and has an uncertain function. The CDR3 length is 12 residues. The V and J ends lost 0 bases and 5 bases respectively, with 4 bases between them. CDR3 protein: CASSQSVETQYF. CDR3 nucleotides: TGCGCCAGCAGTCAATCTGTGGAGACCCAGTACTTC.

Only a few counts were recorded for this clone. V usage is TRBV14 and J usage is TRBJ2-7; D is ambiguous. Germline-derived CDR1 and CDR2 are SGHDN and FVKESK. This CDR3 is built from 15 residues. V gave up 0 bases and J gave up 2 bases, with 11 bases separating them. The CDR3: CASSQDEALPYEQYF. CDR3 nucleotide sequence: TGTGCCAGCAGCCAAGATGAGGCCCTACCCTACGAGCAGTACTTC.

There are a few counts of this clone. The rearrangement joins TRBV2 to TRBJ2-2; D is unclear. The CDR3 is made up of 14 amino acids. Per germline, CDR1 SNHLY and CDR2 FYNNEI. V lost 8 bases to trimming and J lost 0 bases, with 10 bases between them. The CDR3 here is CASARGTNTGELFF. In DNA, the CDR3 is TGTGCCAGCGCCAGAGGAACGAACACCGGGGAGCTGTTTTTT.

This clone appeared a single time. The rearrangement uses TRBV6-4 and TRBJ2-3; 10 bases are a match to TRBD2. The ends lost 3 bases at V and 2 bases at J; junction bases unmatched: 8. Germline V gene data show CDR1 as MRHNA and CDR2 as SNTAGT. There are 17 residues in the CDR3. CDR3 residues: CASSEVASGGYTDTQYF. The CDR3 coding sequence is TGTGCCAGCAGTGAGGTGGCTAGCGGGGGATACACAGATACGCAGTATTTT.

The chain links TRBV27 to TRBJ1-1; 7 nucleotides agree with TRBD1. In germline, CDR1 is MNHEY, CDR2 SMNVEV (reference sequence). V gave up 6 bases and J gave up 5 bases; unmatched junction bases: 6. The length of the CDR3 is 13 residues. Written as DNA, the CDR3 is TGTGCCAGCAGGTTACAGGGGTGGACTGAAGCTTTCTTT. Translating it yields CASRLQGWTEAFF.